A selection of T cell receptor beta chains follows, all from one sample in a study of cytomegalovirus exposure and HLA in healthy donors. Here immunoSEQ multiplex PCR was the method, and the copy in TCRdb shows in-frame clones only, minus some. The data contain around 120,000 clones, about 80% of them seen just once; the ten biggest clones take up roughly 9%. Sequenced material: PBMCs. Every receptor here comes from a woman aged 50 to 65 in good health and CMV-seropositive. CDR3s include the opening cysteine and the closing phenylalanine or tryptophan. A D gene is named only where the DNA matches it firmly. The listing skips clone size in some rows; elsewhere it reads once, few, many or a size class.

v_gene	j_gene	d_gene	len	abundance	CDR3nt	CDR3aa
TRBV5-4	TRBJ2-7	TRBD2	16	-	TGTGCCAGCAGCTCCCGACTAGCGGGACTCCCCTACGAGCAGTACTTC	CASSSRLAGLPYEQYF
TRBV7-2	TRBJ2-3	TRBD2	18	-	TGTGCCAGCAGCTTAAGAGCGGCGGGGGGACGTGTCACAGATACGCAGTATTTT	CASSLRAAGGRVTDTQYF
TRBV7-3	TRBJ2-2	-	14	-	TGTGCCAGCAGCTTTGGAGGTCGAAGAGGGGAGCTGTTTTTT	CASSFGGRRGELFF
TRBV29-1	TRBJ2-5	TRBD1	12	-	TGCAGCGTTGAAGAGTCAGGGGGGACCCAGTACTTC	CSVEESGGTQYF
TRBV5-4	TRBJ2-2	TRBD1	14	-	TGTGCCAGCAGCTTTACAGGGGGAGGCGGGGAGCTGTTTTTT	CASSFTGGGGELFF
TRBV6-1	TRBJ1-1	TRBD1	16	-	TGTGCCAGCAGTGCAAGATCCGGGACAGGGGCGTCTGAAGCTTTCTTT	CASSARSGTGASEAFF
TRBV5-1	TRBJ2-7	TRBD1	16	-	TGCGCCAGCAGCTTGGCCGGGACAGGGGGCATGAACGAGCAGTACTTC	CASSLAGTGGMNEQYF
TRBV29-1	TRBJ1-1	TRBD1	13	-	TGCAGCGTTGAGCGGGACAGGAACACTGAAGCTTTCTTT	CSVERDRNTEAFF
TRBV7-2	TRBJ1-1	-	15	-	TGTGCCAGCAGCTTATTTGGGGCCAAGAACACTGAAGCTTTCTTT	CASSLFGAKNTEAFF
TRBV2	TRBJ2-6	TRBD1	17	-	TGTGCCAGCAGCCGGGACAGGGGCTACTCTGGGGCCAACGTCCTGACTTTC	CASSRDRGYSGANVLTF
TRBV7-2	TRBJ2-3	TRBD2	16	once	TGTGCCAGCAGTTCACTAGCGGGGGGGCCAAGAGATACGCAGTATTTT	CASSSLAGGPRDTQYF
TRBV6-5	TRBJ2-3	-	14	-	TGTGCCAGCACCCCTACGCGGGTGGGGAATACGCAGTATTTT	CASTPTRVGNTQYF
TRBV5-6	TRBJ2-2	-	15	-	TGTGCCAGCAAATCAGGGTCCCCCTATGGCGGGGAGCTGTTTTTT	CASKSGSPYGGELFF
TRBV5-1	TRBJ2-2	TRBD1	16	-	TGCGCCAGCAGCTACCGGGACAGGAGATCCACCGGGGAGCTGTTTTTT	CASSYRDRRSTGELFF
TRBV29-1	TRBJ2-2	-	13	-	TGCAGCGTTGGGTGGACCGGGAGTGGGGAGCTGTTTTTT	CSVGWTGSGELFF
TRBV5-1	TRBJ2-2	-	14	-	TGCGCCAGCAGCTGGGGACTTGGGGCCGGGGAGCTGTTTTTT	CASSWGLGAGELFF
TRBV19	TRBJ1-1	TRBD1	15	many	TGTGCCAGTAGTACATCGGACAGGGGAAACACTGAAGCTTTCTTT	CASSTSDRGNTEAFF